This TCR beta chain was found in a study of cytomegalovirus exposure and HLA in healthy donors. Study results and limitations: Reports described diagnosis of cytomegalovirus status by the classifier as highly specific and sensitive. Most CMV-associated TCR beta chains appeared HLA-restricted in a later analysis.

In regard to this clone: Antigen: not known.

Researchers ran the PCR with 60 Vbeta and 13 Jbeta primers. Measured with immunoSEQ multiplex PCR; TCRdb has only the in-frame clones, and not every one. This sample yields some 140,000 clones, of which roughly three quarters are seen a single time; about 8.3% belongs to the top ten. All the people who gave samples were healthy bone marrow donors. The sample was PBMCs. The receptor was derived from a man aged 25 to 40 in good health and CMV-seropositive.

CDR3 in amino acids: CASSAWGAGYGTEAFF. The CDR3 DNA reads TGTGCCAGCAGCGCATGGGGAGCCGGGTATGGCACTGAAGCTTTCTTT. This chain connects TRBV27 to TRBJ1-1, with D unclear. V was clipped by 6 bases and J by 4 bases, with 21 bases between them. The CDR3 has 16 amino acids. CDR1 is MNHEY and CDR2 is SMNVEV in the germline V gene (reference sequence).